The 21 T cell receptor beta chains below all came from one sample that was sequenced in a study of early T cells in non-severe SARS-CoV-2 infection. MiXCR, run by TCRdb on the 5' RACE reads, gives a single entry per CDR3 protein. The sample carries approximately 27,000 distinct CDR3 sequences, 4% to 5.5% recorded once. Input material: whole blood. These receptors were obtained from an adult who was a healthcare worker with PCR-confirmed SARS-CoV-2 infection or an uninfected control (not recorded which).

The rearrangement links TRBV11-2 to TRBJ2-1; the match to TRBD2 covers 7 bases. The V and J ends lost 3 bases and 9 bases, in that order; junction bases with no gene match: 8. Per germline, CDR1 SGHAT and CDR2 FQNNGV. This CDR3 comprises 14 residues. The CDR3 DNA sequence: TGTGCCAGCAGCTTCCGAGCGGGATATGGTGAGCAGTTCTTC. It codes for CASSFRAGYGEQFF.

The rearrangement uses TRBV4-1 and TRBJ2-3, with D maybe TRBD1 (6 bases). The length of the CDR3 is 17 residues. Trimming removed 3 bases from V and 0 bases from J, with 16 bases in between. Germline-derived CDR1 and CDR2 are MGHRA and YSYEKL. CDR3 sequence: CASSQSKGGWSTDTQYF. The CDR3 DNA follows: TGCGCCAGCAGCCAGTCGAAAGGGGGATGGAGCACAGATACGCAGTATTTT.

There are many counts of this clonotype. Written as DNA, the CDR3 is TGCAGTGCAACTCAAGAGACCCAGTACTTC. Its translation is CSATQETQYF. The chain uses TRBV20-1 and TRBJ2-5, with D unclear. Trimming stripped 6 bases from V and 2 bases from J, with 4 bases between. CDR3 size: 10 residues. Looked up from germline, CDR1 is DFQATT and CDR2 is SNEGSKA (reference sequence).

This clonotype was found a few times. The J gene is TRBJ1-5, the V gene TRBV20-1, with D uncertain. V dropped 3 bases and J dropped 5 bases, with 14 bases sitting between them. Germline-derived CDR1 and CDR2 are DFQATT and SNEGSKA (reference sequence). The CDR3 extends over 14 amino acids. As DNA, the CDR3 is TGCAGTGCTAGCAGTCCGTCCATCTATCAGCCCCAGCATTTT. This translates into CSASSPSIYQPQHF.

By frequency in the sample, this clonotype is medium-sized. The CDR3 protein is CASSPLGRRNTGELFF. The CDR3 DNA reads as TGTGCCAGCAGCCCCCTCGGCAGGCGTAACACCGGGGAGCTGTTTTTT. The chain recombines TRBV13 with TRBJ2-2; D uncertain. Germline CDR1 PRHDT, CDR2 FYEKMQ (reference sequence). This CDR3 comprises 16 residues. Between the trimmed V and J ends, which lost 5 bases and 2 bases, there was a span of 15 bases.

V usage is TRBV12-3 or TRBV12-4 and J usage is TRBJ2-3; the match to TRBD2 covers 8 bases. V was clipped by 2 bases and J by 2 bases; unmatched bases: 6. The CDR3 covers 16 residues. DNA of the CDR3: TGTGCCAGCAGTTTATGGGTAGCGGGGACCACAGATACGCAGTATTTT. It is translated as CASSLWVAGTTDTQYF.

This sequence joins TRBV10-3 and TRBJ2-1; 10 bases fit TRBD2. CDR1 and CDR2 (germline): ENHRY, SYGVKD. The trim removed 7 bases at V and 7 bases at J, leaving 10 bases unmatched. This CDR3 has 15 residues. The CDR3 spells CAIKVGLAGVNEQFF. The CDR3 coding sequence is TGTGCCATCAAGGTCGGGCTAGCGGGAGTGAATGAGCAGTTCTTC.

This clonotype is labeled as medium-sized. The V call is TRBV10-3, the J call TRBJ2-1, with 10 bases fitting TRBD2. This CDR3 has 16 amino acids. The germline V gene encodes CDR1 ENHRY and CDR2 SYGVKD. Trimming took 5 bases from V and 2 from J; bases not matched to a gene: 6. The CDR3 DNA reads TGTGCCATCAGTTTAGCGGGAGGTAGCACCTACAATGAGCAGTTCTTC. Translated: CAISLAGGSTYNEQFF.

This clonotype was detected many times. The chain couples TRBV7-6 to TRBJ2-1; D is ambiguous. The CDR3 has 12 residues. Trimming shortened V by 5 bases and J by 12 bases, and 14 bases separated the two germline ends. Germline V gives CDR1 SGHVS, CDR2 FNYEAQ. CDR3 sequence reads: CASSRTDLLQFF. CDR3 bases: TGTGCCAGCAGCAGGACGGATTTATTGCAGTTCTTC.

This clonotype was recorded at least ten times. The rearrangement links TRBV5-1 to TRBJ2-6, with D possibly being TRBD2 (6 bases). The CDR3 runs 15 residues. Trimming stripped 2 bases from V and 0 bases from J, with 6 bases between. In germline, CDR1 is SGHRS, CDR2 YFSETQ. The CDR3 DNA reads as TGCGCCAGCAGCTTCGGGGGCTCTGGGGCCAACGTCCTGACTTTC. Translated, it gives CASSFGGSGANVLTF.

There are many counts of this clonotype. V usage is TRBV30 and J usage is TRBJ1-1; D might be TRBD1 (5 bases). Germline CDR1 GTSNPN, CDR2 SVGIG (reference sequence). V dropped 3 bases and J dropped 0 bases, with 8 bases sitting between them. The CDR3 runs 13 residues. CDR3 DNA sequence: TGTGCCTGGAGCCCAGGGTTGAACACTGAAGCTTTCTTT. It specifies CAWSPGLNTEAFF.

Ten or more counts support this clonotype. The chain combines TRBV2 with TRBJ1-5, with 9 bases identical to TRBD1. CDR1 and CDR2 from the germline V gene are SNHLY and FYNNEI. The CDR3 is 15 residues long. After removal of 4 bases from V and 5 bases from J, the junction contained 6 bases not matched to a gene. The CDR3 here is CASSGTGVNDQPQHF. The CDR3, as DNA: TGTGCCAGCAGTGGGACAGGGGTCAACGATCAGCCCCAGCATTTT.

CDR3 residues: CAITFSPGGLNTEAFF. The DNA for the CDR3 is TGTGCCATCACTTTCTCGCCCGGGGGGCTAAACACTGAAGCTTTCTTT. This sequence joins TRBV10-3 and TRBJ1-1; a possible D gene is TRBD1 (6 bases). The germline gives CDR1 ENHRY, CDR2 SYGVKD. The V gene lost 7 bases and the J gene lost 2 bases, with 20 bases spanning the gap. The CDR3 covers 16 residues.

This clonotype occurred once. A single base separates this from a much larger clone, so it may be a read error. The chain is built from TRBV9 and TRBJ2-3, with D perhaps matching TRBD1 (6 bases). The closer fit of TRBJ1-5 to the DNA end suggests the J call may be wrong. The CDR3 is 15 residues long. The germline V gene has CDR1 SGDLS and CDR2 YYNGEE. In nucleotides, the CDR3 is TGTGCCAGCAGCGTAGAGCGGGGGCGCACAGATACGCAGCATTTT. Encoded protein: CASSVERGRTDTQHF.

The table lists this clonotype with many counts. The gene calls are TRBV7-2 and TRBJ2-1; the match to TRBD2 covers 12 bases. CDR1 and CDR2 (germline): SGHTA, FQGNSA. V dropped 1 base and J dropped 2; count of bases not matched to a gene: 6. The CDR3 has 18 amino acids. CDR3 residues: CASSLVRLAGGAYNEQFF. CDR3 DNA sequence: TGTGCCAGCAGCTTAGTGCGGCTAGCGGGGGGGGCCTACAATGAGCAGTTCTTC.

The genes are TRBV14 and TRBJ2-1; D tentatively fits TRBD1 or TRBD2 (7 bases each). The V gene lost 2 bases and the J gene lost 8 bases, with 13 bases spanning the gap. Germline V gene sequence: CDR1 SGHDN, CDR2 FVKESK. The CDR3 loop spans 14 amino acids. CDR3 in DNA: TGTGCCAGCAGCCAATATGCAGGGGGGGATGAGCAGTTCTTC. It encodes CASSQYAGGDEQFF.

CDR3 in amino acids: CASSPLGGGYDEQFF. The CDR3 nucleotides read TGTGCCAGCAGCCCCTTGGGCGGGGGGTATGATGAGCAGTTCTTC. V usage is TRBV11-2 and J usage is TRBJ2-1; 8 nucleotides line up with TRBD2. This CDR3 spans 15 amino acids. Unmatched junction bases numbered 11, after V lost 5 bases and J lost 8 bases. Germline V gene lookup returns CDR1 SGHAT and CDR2 FQNNGV.

This clonotype was found many times. This sequence joins TRBV19 and TRBJ2-7; D unresolved. Germline lookup yields CDR1 LNHDA and CDR2 SQIVND (reference sequence). The CDR3 totals 16 residues. The V gene lost 5 bases and the J gene lost 1 base, with 18 bases spanning the gap. The CDR3 is CASSSSHRRSSYEQYF. The CDR3 DNA reads as TGTGCCAGTAGTTCCTCCCACCGGAGATCTTCCTACGAGCAGTACTTC.

This clonotype has more than one count but fewer than ten. This chain joins TRBV5-1 and TRBJ2-7; TRBD1 is a possible D gene (6 bases). CDR3 length: 15 amino acids. Deletions cut 5 bases from V and 0 bases from J, with 15 bases between. Per the germline V gene, CDR1 is SGHRS and CDR2 is YFSETQ. The CDR3 region is CASRRPGVSSYEQYF. The CDR3 coding sequence is TGCGCCAGCAGAAGGCCAGGGGTTAGCTCCTACGAGCAGTACTTC.

This clonotype was found a few times. This chain uses TRBV6-4 with TRBJ2-2; possible D gene TRBD1, 5 bases. The CDR3 contains 14 residues. The germline V gene encodes CDR1 MRHNA and CDR2 SNTAGT. The V and J ends lost 6 bases and 3 bases respectively, with 11 bases between them. The CDR3 bases are TGTGCCAGCAGCCGACAGAGCGACACCGGGGAGCTGTTTTTT. The encoded protein is CASSRQSDTGELFF.

This clonotype was picked up many times. The DNA of the CDR3 is TGTGCCAGCAGCTTAGTCGTTGGGGGACAAGCCGGCGAGCAGTACTTC. Amino acids: CASSLVVGGQAGEQYF. The V gene is TRBV7-2, the J gene TRBJ2-7; a possible D gene is TRBD1 (6 bases). The CDR3 length is 16 residues. Trimming pared 1 base from V and 6 bases from J, leaving 19 bases between. The germline V gene has CDR1 SGHTA and CDR2 FQGNSA.